Shown below are 16 T cell receptor beta chains from a single sample sequenced in a study of blood T cells in healthy people across ages. The use of a sample-barcoded 5' primer and a J-beta primer mix characterized a second PCR of about 7 to 12 cycles. TCRdb reprocessed the 5' RACE reads via MiXCR and lists one record per CDR3 protein. The profile covers 1.5 million to 2 million distinct CDR3 sequences, with under 30% appearing a single time and 6.5% to 8.5% taken by the ten largest. The sample taken for sequencing was blood. These receptors were collected from a woman younger than 45 in good health.

This clonotype was counted a few times. This chain joins TRBV6-5 and TRBJ1-3, with D uncertain. CDR1 MNHEY and CDR2 SVGAGI come from the germline V gene. V was pared by 0 bases and J by 2 bases, with 8 bases between. The CDR3 is made up of 15 amino acids. DNA of the CDR3: TGTGCCAGCAGTTACTCTTCCGGGCCTGGAAACACCATATATTTT. Amino acids: CASSYSSGPGNTIYF.

The chain links TRBV12-3 or TRBV12-4 to TRBJ2-1; D is possibly TRBD1 (6 bases). The CDR3 extends over 13 amino acids. Trimming took 8 bases from V and 6 from J, leaving 14 bases between them. CDR3 residues: CASGPQGPNEQFF. The CDR3 DNA sequence: TGTGCCAGCGGCCCACAGGGCCCCAATGAGCAGTTCTTC.

This clonotype appeared a few times. The chain recombines TRBV18 with TRBJ2-1; TRBD1 matches 9 bases. In germline, CDR1 is KGHSH, CDR2 LQKENI. Germline trimming cut 2 bases from V and 6 bases from J; bases unmatched to any gene: 5. This CDR3 is 15 amino acids long. CDR3 sequence reads: CASSPGDRVGNEQFF. The CDR3 DNA sequence: TGTGCCAGCTCACCAGGGGACAGGGTCGGCAATGAGCAGTTCTTC.

This chain uses TRBV7-8 with TRBJ2-5; TRBD1 or TRBD2 may be the D gene (5 bases each). The CDR3 length is 17 residues. The germline gives CDR1 SGHVS, CDR2 FQNEAQ. V lost 0 bases, J lost 11 bases, and 25 bases lay in between. CDR3 DNA sequence: TGTGCCAGCAGCTTAGCGTACAGTCGGTGGGGGTACAATGAGCAGTACTTC. Translating it yields CASSLAYSRWGYNEQYF. Using reference TRBV7-8 and TRBJ2-5 for the parts outside the CDR3, the full variable domain is GAGVSQSPRYKVAKRGQDVALRCDPISGHVSLFWYQQALGQGPEFLTYFQNEAQLDKSGLPSDRFFAERPEGSVSTLKIQRTQQEDSAVYLCASSLAYSRWGYNEQYFGPGTRLLVL.

In this sample, this clonotype turned up a few times. A much larger clone lies one base from this, so it may be a read error. This chain joins TRBV12-3 or TRBV12-4 and TRBJ2-7; 9 bases map to TRBD2. This CDR3 is 13 amino acids long. Trimming cost V 6 bases and J 6 bases; bases outside gene matches: 6. The CDR3: CASRPTSGREQYF. The CDR3 coding sequence is TGTGCCAGCAGACCTACTAGCGGGCGCGAGCAGTACTTC.

The CDR3 loop reads CAWTRGKNEQFF. DNA of the CDR3: TGTGCCTGGACTCGGGGGAAAAATGAGCAGTTCTTC. This chain connects TRBV30 to TRBJ2-1, with D maybe TRBD2 (6 bases). Trimming left V 4 bases short and J 7 bases short, with 11 bases between. The CDR3 spans 12 residues. From germline, CDR1 is GTSNPN and CDR2 SVGIG (reference sequence).

There are many counts of this clonotype. This chain connects TRBV7-8 to TRBJ2-1; 10 nucleotides align to TRBD2. CDR1 SGHVS and CDR2 FQNEAQ come from the germline V gene. This CDR3 spans 15 amino acids. The ends lost 5 bases at V and 4 bases at J; junction bases unmatched: 5. DNA for the CDR3: TGTGCCAGCAGCCAAGCTAGCGGGAGATACAATGAGCAGTTCTTC. This encodes CASSQASGRYNEQFF.

V is TRBV20-1 and J is TRBJ2-7, with 9 bases matching TRBD2. This CDR3 is built from 15 residues. Trimming cost V 1 base and J 3 bases; bases outside gene matches: 7. Germline CDR1 and CDR2: DFQATT and SNEGSKA (reference sequence). The CDR3 nucleotides are TGCAGTGCTAGAGCCTTCAGCGGGAGGTTCTACGAGCAGTACTTC. Residues: CSARAFSGRFYEQYF.

The V gene is TRBV7-8, the J gene TRBJ2-7; TRBD2 matches at 10 bases. After removal of 5 bases from V and 2 bases from J, the junction contained 6 bases not matched to a gene. This CDR3 is 15 amino acids long. Germline CDR1 SGHVS, CDR2 FQNEAQ. The CDR3 loop is CASSPKTSGPYEQYF. CDR3 sequence (DNA): TGTGCCAGCAGCCCGAAGACTAGCGGGCCCTACGAGCAGTACTTC.

Only a few counts were recorded for this clonotype. The V and J genes are TRBV5-5 and TRBJ2-5, with 9 bases fitting TRBD2. Germline V CDR1 and CDR2: SGHKS, YYEKEE (reference sequence). The J segment lost 0 bases and the V segment lost 2 bases, leaving 2 bases of the junction unmatched. The CDR3 consists of 15 residues. The CDR3 region has the DNA TGTGCCAGCAGCTTTTTAGCGGGGGACCAAGAGACCCAGTACTTC. This codes for CASSFLAGDQETQYF.

This clonotype was seen a few times. This chain uses TRBV27 with TRBJ2-3; D not resolved. The ends were cut back, 7 bases at V and 2 bases at J, with 16 bases in the middle. Germline V gene sequence: CDR1 MNHEY, CDR2 SMNVEV (reference sequence). The CDR3 is made up of 15 amino acids. The DNA of the CDR3 is TGTGCCAGCACCTCGGCTAGGAGATCCACAGATACGCAGTATTTT. Residues: CASTSARRSTDTQYF.

This clonotype was seen a few times. Since a much larger clone is just one base distant, this may be a read error. V is TRBV5-4 and J is TRBJ1-2; the D is unclear. This CDR3 has 14 amino acids. The germline gives CDR1 SGHNT, CDR2 YYREEE (reference sequence). In DNA, the CDR3 is TGTGCCAGCAGCTTAATGGACGGGTACTATGACTACACCTTC. As protein: CASSLMDGYYDYTF.

This chain links TRBV2 with TRBJ2-5, with D tentatively TRBD2 (5 bases). The CDR3 length is 14 residues. CDR1 and CDR2 (germline): SNHLY, FYNNEI. Trimming pared 4 bases from V and 2 bases from J, leaving 11 bases between. CDR3: CASSGRTAQETQYF. CDR3 nucleotides: TGTGCCAGCAGTGGGCGGACTGCTCAAGAGACCCAGTACTTC. The whole variable domain, remainder taken from reference TRBV2 and TRBJ2-5, is EPEVTQTPSHQVTQMGQEVILRCVPISNHLYFYWYRQILGQKVEFLVSFYNNEISEKSEIFDDQFSVERPDGSNFTLKIRSTKLEDSAMYFCASSGRTAQETQYFGPGTRLLVL.

This clonotype has just a few counts. The rearrangement uses TRBV7-2 and TRBJ2-7, with 7 bases identical to TRBD1. The CDR3 runs 15 residues. Germline V gives CDR1 SGHTA, CDR2 FQGNSA. Trimming cost V 4 bases and J 6 bases; bases outside gene matches: 12. CDR3 residues: CASSSSLAGGSEQYF. DNA for the CDR3: TGTGCCAGCAGCTCCTCCCTCGCAGGGGGTAGCGAGCAGTACTTC.

This clonotype was detected only a few times. V usage is TRBV5-1 and J usage is TRBJ2-7; 9 bases are a match to TRBD1. The CDR3 extends over 16 amino acids. Trimming cost V 6 bases and J 7 bases; bases outside gene matches: 17. Germline CDR1 is SGHRS and CDR2 is YFSETQ. As DNA, the CDR3 is TGCGCCAGCACCATGACCGGAGGGACAGGGTTAGAGGAGCAGTACTTC. Encoded protein: CASTMTGGTGLEEQYF.

The genes are TRBV12-3 or TRBV12-4 and TRBJ2-5; 10 bases are a match to TRBD2. The CDR3 is made up of 15 amino acids. V trimming: 3 bases; J trimming: 3 bases; junction bases outside the gene matches: 4. This CDR3 reads CASSFSGGRKETQYF. CDR3 in DNA: TGTGCCAGCAGTTTTAGCGGGGGGCGGAAAGAGACCCAGTACTTC.